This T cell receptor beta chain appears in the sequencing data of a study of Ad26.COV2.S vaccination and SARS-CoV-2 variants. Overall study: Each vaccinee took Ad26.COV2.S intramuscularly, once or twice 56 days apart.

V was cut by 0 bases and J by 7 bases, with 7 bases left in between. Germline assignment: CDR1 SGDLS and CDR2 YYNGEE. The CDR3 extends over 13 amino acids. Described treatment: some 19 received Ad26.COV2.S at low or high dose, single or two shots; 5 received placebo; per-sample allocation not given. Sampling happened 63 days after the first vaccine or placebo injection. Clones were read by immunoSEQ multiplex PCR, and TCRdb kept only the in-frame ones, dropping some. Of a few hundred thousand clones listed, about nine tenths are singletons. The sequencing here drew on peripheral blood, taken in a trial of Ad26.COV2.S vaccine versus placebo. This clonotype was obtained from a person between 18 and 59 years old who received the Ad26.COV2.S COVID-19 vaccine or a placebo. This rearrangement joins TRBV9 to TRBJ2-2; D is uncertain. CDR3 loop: CASSVDPGGELFF. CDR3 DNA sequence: TGTGCCAGCAGCGTAGACCCGGGCGGGGAGCTGTTTTTT.